These T cell receptor beta chains were read from a single sample in a study of beta chain features in type 1 diabetes. TCRdb's copy holds only in-frame clones and misses some; the assay was immunoSEQ multiplex PCR. The sample shows roughly 400,000 clones, around 15% of them seen only once. The specimen sequenced was naive CD4+ T cells from blood. The receptors derive from a woman aged 18-29 years in good health. Each CDR3 is given with its conserved first and last residue. Fields, in order: D gene, J gene, clone size, V gene, CDR3 DNA, CDR3 protein. The D gene is left open where the match is weak. Rows give clone size only sometimes, using once, few, many, or a class for an expanded clone.

d_gene: NA; j_gene: TRBJ1-1; abundance: few; v_gene: TRBV11-2; CDR3nt: TGTGCCAGCAGCTTAAGGACTTCGATCCGGAGGGCTTTCTTT; CDR3aa: CASSLRTSIRRAFF
d_gene: NA; j_gene: TRBJ1-5; abundance: NA; v_gene: TRBV30; CDR3nt: TGTGCCTGGAGTTCTCCCTACACAGGGTTCGGCAATCAGCCCCAGCATTTT; CDR3aa: CAWSSPYTGFGNQPQHF
d_gene: NA; j_gene: TRBJ1-1; abundance: few; v_gene: TRBV19; CDR3nt: TGTGCCAGCGGGGGACGGACGAACACTGAAGCTTTCTTT; CDR3aa: CASGGRTNTEAFF
d_gene: TRBD2; j_gene: TRBJ2-3; abundance: NA; v_gene: TRBV4-1; CDR3nt: TGCGCCAGCAGCCAAGATCGAGGGGGGGGACTAGCGGTCACAGATACGCAGTATTTT; CDR3aa: CASSQDRGGGLAVTDTQYF
d_gene: NA; j_gene: TRBJ1-2; abundance: few; v_gene: TRBV28; CDR3nt: TGTGCCAGCAGACTTATACAGGGTACCGGTGGCTACACCTTC; CDR3aa: CASRLIQGTGGYTF
d_gene: NA; j_gene: TRBJ2-3; abundance: few; v_gene: TRBV19; CDR3nt: TGTGCCAGTAGTTCCGCGGGACGCTTGCGGAATACGCAGTATTTT; CDR3aa: CASSSAGRLRNTQYF
d_gene: NA; j_gene: TRBJ2-7; abundance: NA; v_gene: TRBV6-5; CDR3nt: TGTGCCAGCAGTTCCCTTAGCGGAAGGGCCTACGAGCAGTACTTC; CDR3aa: CASSSLSGRAYEQYF
d_gene: NA; j_gene: TRBJ1-5; abundance: NA; v_gene: TRBV23-1; CDR3nt: TGCGCCAGCAGTCAATACGGGGAACGAATCAGCCCCACCGCTCTTCCCCAGCATTTT; CDR3aa: CASSQYGERISPTALPQHF
d_gene: NA; j_gene: TRBJ2-5; abundance: NA; v_gene: TRBV4-1; CDR3nt: TGCGCCAGCAGCCGAGGGGGACGGGAGACCCAGTACTTC; CDR3aa: CASSRGGRETQYF
d_gene: NA; j_gene: TRBJ2-5; abundance: NA; v_gene: TRBV23-1; CDR3nt: TGCGCCAGCAGCCAAGTTGGCCGTCTGGAGACCCAGTACTTC; CDR3aa: CASSQVGRLETQYF
d_gene: NA; j_gene: TRBJ1-1; abundance: NA; v_gene: TRBV5-4; CDR3nt: TGTGCCAGCAGCTCAGGACAGATGAACACTGAAGCTTTCTTT; CDR3aa: CASSSGQMNTEAFF
d_gene: NA; j_gene: TRBJ2-7; abundance: NA; v_gene: TRBV30; CDR3nt: TGTGCCTGGGCCGACTGGAGCTCCTACGAGCAGTACTTC; CDR3aa: CAWADWSSYEQYF
d_gene: NA; j_gene: TRBJ2-1; abundance: NA; v_gene: TRBV7-3; CDR3nt: TGTGCCAGCAGCCGAGGAACAGGGTACAATGAGCAGTTCTTC; CDR3aa: CASSRGTGYNEQFF
d_gene: TRBD2; j_gene: TRBJ2-5; abundance: NA; v_gene: TRBV18; CDR3nt: TGTGCCAGCTCACCGGCGGGGCTAGCGGGAGGAGAGACCCAGTACTTC; CDR3aa: CASSPAGLAGGETQYF
d_gene: TRBD2; j_gene: TRBJ2-5; abundance: NA; v_gene: TRBV5-4; CDR3nt: TGTGCCAGCAGCTTGGTTCCTAGCGGGAGGGGATCGGGGGCGACCCAGTACTTC; CDR3aa: CASSLVPSGRGSGATQYF
d_gene: TRBD2; j_gene: TRBJ2-1; abundance: few; v_gene: TRBV4-1; CDR3nt: TGCGCCAGCAGCCGAAGCGGGAGGGCCCTCGGTGAGCAGTTCTTC; CDR3aa: CASSRSGRALGEQFF
d_gene: NA; j_gene: TRBJ1-5; abundance: NA; v_gene: TRBV5-1; CDR3nt: TGCGCCAGCAGCTCCCGAGTAGAGCGCAATCAGCCCCAGCATTTT; CDR3aa: CASSSRVERNQPQHF
d_gene: NA; j_gene: TRBJ2-7; abundance: few; v_gene: TRBV5-1; CDR3nt: TGCGCCAGCAGCTTGGTGGGGGGAAACGCAGACGAGCAGTACTTC; CDR3aa: CASSLVGGNADEQYF
d_gene: NA; j_gene: TRBJ1-5; abundance: few; v_gene: TRBV6-1; CDR3nt: TGTGCCAGCAGTGGGAGTCCGGCTCAGCCCCAGCATTTT; CDR3aa: CASSGSPAQPQHF
d_gene: TRBD2; j_gene: TRBJ2-1; abundance: NA; v_gene: TRBV7-9; CDR3nt: TGTGCCAGCAGCAACCTAGCGGGAGAGAACAATGAGCAGTTCTTC; CDR3aa: CASSNLAGENNEQFF
d_gene: NA; j_gene: TRBJ2-3; abundance: NA; v_gene: TRBV12-5; CDR3nt: TGTGCTAGTGGTGTCAGCGCAGGGAGCACAGATACGCAGTATTTT; CDR3aa: CASGVSAGSTDTQYF
d_gene: TRBD1; j_gene: TRBJ2-2; abundance: few; v_gene: TRBV5-1; CDR3nt: TGCGCCAGCAGCCGAGGGACAGGCTTATACACCGGGGAGCTGTTTTTT; CDR3aa: CASSRGTGLYTGELFF
d_gene: NA; j_gene: TRBJ2-5; abundance: NA; v_gene: TRBV28; CDR3nt: TGTGCCAGCAGTTCCCCCAGGGTACTCTGGGAGACCCAGTACTTC; CDR3aa: CASSSPRVLWETQYF
d_gene: NA; j_gene: TRBJ2-5; abundance: few; v_gene: TRBV2; CDR3nt: TGTGCCAGCAGGAGGGGTAAACACAGGGATCAAGAGACCCAGTACTTC; CDR3aa: CASRRGKHRDQETQYF
d_gene: TRBD1; j_gene: TRBJ1-1; abundance: NA; v_gene: TRBV6-5; CDR3nt: TGTGCCAGCAGTTACTCGGGGACAGTGAACACTGAAGCTTTCTTT; CDR3aa: CASSYSGTVNTEAFF
d_gene: TRBD1; j_gene: TRBJ2-3; abundance: NA; v_gene: TRBV6-4; CDR3nt: TGTGCCAGCAGTGACTCGACAGGGGGAGATACGCAGTATTTT; CDR3aa: CASSDSTGGDTQYF